The following is a T cell receptor (beta chain) sequence with its context. The specificity of this receptor is unknown. Base qualities were left out, and no much larger clone turns up one base away. The record originates from a study of OX40 agonist ivuxolimab in advanced cancers. Looking at the study overall: Ivuxolimab, which targeted the costimulatory receptor OX40 (CD134), was an agonistic, fully human IgG2 monoclonal antibody. Intravenous ivuxolimab was administered to patients every 2 weeks at six dose levels: 0.01, 0.1, 0.3, 1.5, 3 and 10 mg/kg. Of the approximately 50 dose-escalation patients, hepatocellular carcinoma was present in about 20, melanoma in around 15, renal cell carcinoma in 9 and head and neck cancer in 9. In the dose-escalation cohort, more than 80% of patients were male, and the mean age was 60 years with a range of about 20 to 80. Patients were allowed to have had prior anti-PD-1, anti-PD-L1 or anti-CTLA-4 therapy, and around 40% of the dose-escalation patients had previously received checkpoint inhibitors. Partial responses occurred in three dose-escalation patients, of whom one had hepatocellular carcinoma and two had cutaneous melanoma. Peripheral TCRbeta sequencing was intended to test whether TCR sequence diversity was altered and clonal T-cell expansion was caused by ivuxolimab. The monotherapy dose-escalation portion (N = 52 patients) of the phase I ivuxolimab trial is reported in the paper.

From the germline V gene, CDR1 is SGDLS and CDR2 is YYNGEE. V sheds 2 bases and J sheds 2 bases, leaving 10 bases between their ends. The CDR3 spans 14 residues, from the cysteine through the phenylalanine. Kept here is only the CDR3 DNA, which spans 42 bases and is read in frame from base 1. Patients with a history of autoimmune disease or receiving systemic immunosuppression were excluded from the trial. Peripheral blood for TCR sequencing was collected from all dose cohorts at baseline, on cycle 4 day 1, and on cycle 7 day 1. The samples were taken from a phase I, first-in-human, multicenter, open-label dose-escalation trial of ivuxolimab. The trial enrolled adults with locally advanced or metastatic head and neck squamous cell, hepatocellular, melanoma or renal cell carcinoma. CD4+ and CD8+ T cells were sorted separately from peripheral blood before TCR sequencing. To sequence the TCRbeta CDR3 region, genomic DNA was isolated from the sorted cells. The immunoSEQ Assay was used to sequence the TCRbeta CDR3 regions. The source is immuneACCESS, and TCRdb retained only in-frame sequences with V and J called. Part of the clones is not carried over; for the studies checked, unresolved V genes explain less than half of this, and the remainder is unexplained. The sample table contains tens of thousands of clones; only one count was recorded for about 88% of them. The ten most abundant clones make up approximately 0.3% of the sample.

Overall results and qualifications from the work: In the 0.1-3.0 mg/kg groups, partial responders had among the lowest normalized peripheral clonal expansion, particularly in CD8+ T cells. On average, CD8+ T cells showed more expanded clones than CD4+ T cells after ivuxolimab. At doses from 0.1 to 3.0 mg/kg, clonal expansion was seen in both CD4+ and CD8+ blood T cells between baseline and week 6. The antigen specificity of the peripheral T cells that underwent clonal expansion was not determined. Low levels of normalized T-cell clonal expansion were also shown by some nonresponding patients.

Sequenced here: CD4+ or CD8+ T cells sorted from blood, sampled in a trial of the OX40 agonist ivuxolimab. Recombination linked TRBV9 to TRBJ2-5, with TRBD1 as a weak D call on 6 bases. The clonotype comes from an adult with an advanced solid tumor such as melanoma, head and neck, liver or kidney cancer. The CDR3 region: CASSVSGVQETQYF. The DNA is as follows: TGTGCCAGCAGCGTTTCAGGGGTACAAGAGACCCAGTACTTC. Outside the CDR3, residues come from the reference TRBV9 and TRBJ2-5 proteins, so the full variable domain is: DSGVTQTPKHLITATGQRVTLRCSPRSGDLSVYWYQQSLDQGLQFLIQYYNGEERAKGNILERFSAQQFPDLHSELNLSSLELGDSALYFCASSVSGVQETQYFGPGTRLLVL.